This entry concerns a single T cell receptor (beta chain). The target of this receptor is not known. It has no much larger one-base neighbor in the sample; base qualities were not kept. The CDR3 numbers 13 residues from cysteine through phenylalanine. Solely the CDR3 DNA is kept, with 39 bases framed from the first base. CDR1 SQVTM and CDR2 ANQGSEA were looked up in the germline V gene. V is shortened by 6 bases, J by 5 bases, and the region joining them spans 15 bases. The data belong to a study of control samples from healthy donors and cancer patients (dated by TCRdb to the early 2020s). The library was produced with the immunoSEQ multiplex PCR assay. TCRdb provides this immuneACCESS table in a form limited to in-frame rearrangements. Some clones are lacking; in checked studies, under half of them reflect an unresolved V gene, and why the rest are absent is not known. Within this sample are roughly 450,000 clones, with roughly 90% of them counted one time only. 5.5% to 7.5% of the sample belongs to the ten largest clones.

The sequence was collected from a man aged 40-55 years with head and neck cancer. The sample taken for sequencing was PBMCs. The chain is assembled from TRBV29-1 and TRBJ2-3, with no D gene named confidently. The CDR3 region has the sequence CSVPGIVGDTQYF. DNA sequence: TGCAGCGTACCCGGCATCGTTGGAGATACGCAGTATTTT.